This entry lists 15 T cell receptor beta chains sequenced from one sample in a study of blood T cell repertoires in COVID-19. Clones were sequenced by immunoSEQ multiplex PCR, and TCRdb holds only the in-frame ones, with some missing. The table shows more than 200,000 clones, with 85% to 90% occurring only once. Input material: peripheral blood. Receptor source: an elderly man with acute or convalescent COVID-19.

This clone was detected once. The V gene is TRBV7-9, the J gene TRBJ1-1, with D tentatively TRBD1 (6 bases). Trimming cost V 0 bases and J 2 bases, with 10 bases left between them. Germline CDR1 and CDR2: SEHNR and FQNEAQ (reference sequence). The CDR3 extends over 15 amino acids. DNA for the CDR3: TGTGCCAGCAGCTTAGCGGCAGGGGTTAACACTGAAGCTTTCTTT. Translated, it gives CASSLAAGVNTEAFF.

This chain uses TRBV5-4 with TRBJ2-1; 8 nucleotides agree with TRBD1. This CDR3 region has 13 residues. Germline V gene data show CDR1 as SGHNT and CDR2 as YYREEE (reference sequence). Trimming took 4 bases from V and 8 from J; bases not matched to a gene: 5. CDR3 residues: CASSGQGLDEQFF. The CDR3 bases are TGTGCCAGCAGCGGACAGGGTCTCGATGAGCAGTTCTTC.

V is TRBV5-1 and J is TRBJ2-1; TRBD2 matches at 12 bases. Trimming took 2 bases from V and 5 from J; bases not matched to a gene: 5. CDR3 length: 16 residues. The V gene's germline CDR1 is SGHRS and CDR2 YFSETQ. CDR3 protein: CASSFTSGRIDNEQFF. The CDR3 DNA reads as TGCGCCAGCAGCTTCACTAGCGGGAGGATAGACAATGAGCAGTTCTTC.

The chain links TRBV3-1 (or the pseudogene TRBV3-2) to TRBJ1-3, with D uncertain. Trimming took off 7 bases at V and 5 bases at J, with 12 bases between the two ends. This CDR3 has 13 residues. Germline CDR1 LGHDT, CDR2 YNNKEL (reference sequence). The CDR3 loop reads CASIDSRRNTIYF. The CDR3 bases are TGTGCCAGCATCGACTCTCGTCGAAACACCATATATTTT.

As DNA, the CDR3 is TGTGCCAGCGCGGCGAACAGGAATAAAGATTCACCCCTCCACTTT. This gives the protein CASAANRNKDSPLHF. The chain couples TRBV7-9 to TRBJ1-6; tentatively, D is TRBD1 (5 bases). The CDR3 runs 15 residues. V lost 8 bases and J 8 bases, leaving 19 bases between the germline ends. Germline-derived CDR1 and CDR2 are SEHNR and FQNEAQ (reference sequence).

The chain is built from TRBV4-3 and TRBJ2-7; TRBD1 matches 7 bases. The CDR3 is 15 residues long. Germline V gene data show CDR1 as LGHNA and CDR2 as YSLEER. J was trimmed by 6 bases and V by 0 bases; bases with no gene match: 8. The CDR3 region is CASSQDPTGSREQYF. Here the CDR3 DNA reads TGCGCCAGCAGCCAAGACCCGACAGGGTCTCGCGAGCAGTACTTC.

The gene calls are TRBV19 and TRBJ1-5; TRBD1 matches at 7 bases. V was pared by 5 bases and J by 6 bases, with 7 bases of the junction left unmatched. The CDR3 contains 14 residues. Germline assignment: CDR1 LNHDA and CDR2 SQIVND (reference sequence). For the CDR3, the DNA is TGTGCCAGTAGTTACAGGGGCCCAGGTCAGCCCCAGCATTTT. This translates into CASSYRGPGQPQHF.

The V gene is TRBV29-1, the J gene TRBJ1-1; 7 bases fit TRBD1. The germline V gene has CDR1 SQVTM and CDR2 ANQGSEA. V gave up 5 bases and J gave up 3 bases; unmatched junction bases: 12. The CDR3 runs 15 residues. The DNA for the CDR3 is TGCAGCGTTAATCCCATGACAGGGAGGTACACTGAAGCTTTCTTT. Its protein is CSVNPMTGRYTEAFF.

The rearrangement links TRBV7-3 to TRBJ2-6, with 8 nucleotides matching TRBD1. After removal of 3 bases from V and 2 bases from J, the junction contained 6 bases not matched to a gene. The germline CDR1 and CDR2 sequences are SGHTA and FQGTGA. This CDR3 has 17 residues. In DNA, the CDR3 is TGTGCCAGCAGCTTTCAGGGGGCAGCGACTGGGGCCAACGTCCTGACTTTC. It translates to CASSFQGAATGANVLTF.

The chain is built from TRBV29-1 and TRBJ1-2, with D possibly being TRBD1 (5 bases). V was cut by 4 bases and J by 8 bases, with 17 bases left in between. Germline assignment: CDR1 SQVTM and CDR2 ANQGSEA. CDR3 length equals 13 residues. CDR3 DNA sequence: TGCAGCGTTGGGACAATAGGGTTGTTAGGCTACACCTTC. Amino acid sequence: CSVGTIGLLGYTF. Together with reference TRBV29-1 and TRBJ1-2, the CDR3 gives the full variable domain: SAVISQKPSRDICQRGTSLTIQCQVDSQVTMMFWYRQQPGQSLTLIATANQGSEATYESGFVIDKFPISRPNLTFSTLTVSNMSPEDSSIYLCSVGTIGLLGYTFGSGTRLTVV.

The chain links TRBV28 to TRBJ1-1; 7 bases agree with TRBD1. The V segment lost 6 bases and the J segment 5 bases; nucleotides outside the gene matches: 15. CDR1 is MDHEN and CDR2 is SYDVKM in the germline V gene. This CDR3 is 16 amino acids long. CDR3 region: CASRRPGGAGGTEAFF. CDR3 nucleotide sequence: TGTGCCAGCAGACGGCCCGGGGGAGCAGGGGGTACTGAAGCTTTCTTT.

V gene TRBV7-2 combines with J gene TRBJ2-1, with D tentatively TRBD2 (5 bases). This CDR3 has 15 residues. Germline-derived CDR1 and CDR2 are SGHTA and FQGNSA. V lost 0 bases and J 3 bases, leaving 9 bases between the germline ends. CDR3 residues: CASSLARSGYNEQFF. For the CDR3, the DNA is TGTGCCAGCAGCTTAGCGCGAAGCGGCTACAATGAGCAGTTCTTC.

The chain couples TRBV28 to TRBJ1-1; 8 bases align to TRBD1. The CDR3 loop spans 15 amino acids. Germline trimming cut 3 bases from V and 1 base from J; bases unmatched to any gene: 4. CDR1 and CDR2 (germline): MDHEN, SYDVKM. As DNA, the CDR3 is TGTGCCAGCAGTTTCCAGGGGGCGCAGAACACTGAAGCTTTCTTT. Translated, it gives CASSFQGAQNTEAFF.

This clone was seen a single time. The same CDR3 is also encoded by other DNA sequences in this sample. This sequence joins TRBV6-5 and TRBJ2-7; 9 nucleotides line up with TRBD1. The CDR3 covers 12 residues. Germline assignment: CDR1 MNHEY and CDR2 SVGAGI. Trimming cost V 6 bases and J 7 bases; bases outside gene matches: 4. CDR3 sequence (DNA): TGTGCCAGCAGGCCGGACAGGGGAGAGCAGTACTTC. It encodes CASRPDRGEQYF.

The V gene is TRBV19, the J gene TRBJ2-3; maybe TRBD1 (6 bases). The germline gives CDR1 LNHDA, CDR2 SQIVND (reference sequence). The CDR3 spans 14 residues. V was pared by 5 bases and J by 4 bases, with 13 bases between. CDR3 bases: TGTGCCAGTAGTCAGGGGTTTGTGGCAGATACGCAGTATTTT. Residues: CASSQGFVADTQYF.